The source of this T cell receptor beta chain is a study of T cell responses to AZD1222 COVID-19 vaccine. Points on this clone: The antigen is undetermined.

General study points: There were repertoire samples only from the period after the peak T cell response. AZD1222 recipients seropositive at baseline numbered only 5 to 7. As reported, nearly half of all spike-specific TCRs target variant regions that are unmutated.

V was pared by 2 bases and J by 1 base, with 6 bases of the junction left unmatched. This CDR3 spans 18 amino acids. The germline V gene has CDR1 MGHRA and CDR2 YSYEKL. Sequencing used immunoSEQ multiplex PCR; TCRdb keeps in-frame clones, though not all of them. This sample has 150,000 to 200,000 clones, with around nine tenths found just once. The sequences come from peripheral blood, collected 28 days after the second AZD1222 dose. The chain is built from TRBV4-1 and TRBJ2-4; 12 positions agree with TRBD2. The source is an adult who received the AZD1222 COVID-19 vaccine. This CDR3 is CASSQRLAGVGAKNIQYF. The CDR3 coding sequence is TGCGCCAGCAGCCAACGACTAGCGGGGGTCGGCGCCAAAAACATTCAGTACTTC.